This entry is about one TCR beta chain. The CDR3 has 14 amino acids. With V trimmed by 8 bases and J by 0 bases, 6 bases remained unmatched. The germline gives CDR1 MNHNS, CDR2 SASEGT. This sample was included in a study of shared T cell receptors in the human thymus. TCRdb's copy holds only in-frame clones and misses some; the assay was immunoSEQ multiplex PCR. The profile shows some 760,000 clones, approximately 85% of them singletons. In addition, the sample was reused for a study of human thymus T cells. That source notes: Healthy Finnish infants having corrective surgery for congenital heart defects served as donors. Corrective heart surgery yielded resections, and these provided the thymus tissue.

The chain links TRBV6-1 to TRBJ1-1; 7 bases are shared with TRBD1. The sequence derives from a girl less than two years old with a congenital heart defect. The sequencing sample was made of thymocytes. The CDR3 coding sequence is TGTGCCAGCCAAACGGGACAGTTGAACACTGAAGCTTTCTTT. Translating it yields CASQTGQLNTEAFF.